A selection of T cell receptor beta chains follows, all from one sample in a study of CD8 T cells in Susac syndrome. Each CDR3 protein is one row after TCRdb ran MiXCR on the immunoSEQ multiplex PCR reads. The sample has 150,000 or so distinct CDR3 sequences; roughly 96% are singletons. Sample: CD4+ T cells from PBMCs. All receptors come from a human donor with Susac syndrome. The CDR3 runs from the conserved cysteine through the conserved F or W. D genes are given only for firm matches. The size entry is marked missing in some rows and otherwise reads once, few, many or a size class.

clone_size	cdr3_length	d_call	v_call	j_call	cdr3_nt	cdr3_aa
.	14	TRBD1	TRBV6-1	TRBJ1-1	TGTGCCAGCGACAGGACAGGTCGAGGCACTGAAGCTTTCTTT	CASDRTGRGTEAFF
.	14	TRBD2	TRBV12-3/TRBV12-4	TRBJ2-1	TGTGCCAGCAGTTTTTTAGCGGGGGAGAATGAGCAGTTCTTC	CASSFLAGENEQFF
.	16	TRBD2	TRBV5-1	TRBJ2-5	TGCGCCAGCAGCTTCGAGGTAGCGGGGGCAGGCGAGACCCAGTACTTC	CASSFEVAGAGETQYF
.	15	TRBD1	TRBV12-3/TRBV12-4	TRBJ2-2	TGTGCCAGCAGTTTGTACCGGGACAGCACCGGGGAGCTGTTTTTT	CASSLYRDSTGELFF
.	16	.	TRBV23-1	TRBJ1-3	TGCGCCAGCAGTCAATCGGGGTTTCTCTCTGGAAACACCATATATTTT	CASSQSGFLSGNTIYF
.	15	TRBD2	TRBV20-1	TRBJ2-7	TGCAGTGCTAGGACCCCGGGGGGGTTTGGCGACGAGCAGTACTTC	CSARTPGGFGDEQYF
.	13	.	TRBV15	TRBJ2-1	TGTGCCACCAGCAGAAGGAGGGTCGATGAGCAGTTCTTC	CATSRRRVDEQFF
.	13	.	TRBV6-2/TRBV6-3	TRBJ2-5	TGTGCCAGCAGTCCGACTGGCATGATGACCCAGTACTTC	CASSPTGMMTQYF
.	11	.	TRBV20-1	TRBJ1-1	TGCAGAGCGACAGTAAACACTGAAGCTTTCTTT	CRATVNTEAFF
.	13	.	TRBV7-2	TRBJ1-2	TGTGCCAGCAGCCCCCGGGAGAACTATGGCTACACCTTC	CASSPRENYGYTF
.	12	.	TRBV5-6	TRBJ2-5	TGTGCCAGCAGCTTGACTAGTGAGACCCAGTACTTC	CASSLTSETQYF
once	13	.	TRBV27	TRBJ1-2	TGTGCCAGCGCAGGAGACACTAACTATGGCTACACCTTC	CASAGDTNYGYTF
.	15	TRBD1	TRBV19	TRBJ2-5	TGTGCCAGTAGTGACCCGGGACAGGGGTCAGAGACCCAGTACTTC	CASSDPGQGSETQYF
.	12	.	TRBV2	TRBJ2-1	TGTGCCAACCATCAGGGTTACAATGAGCAGTTCTTC	CANHQGYNEQFF
once	13	TRBD1	TRBV19	TRBJ1-1	TGTGCCAGTAGTTCGGGACAGAGAACTGAAGCTTTCTTT	CASSSGQRTEAFF
.	14	.	TRBV4-3	TRBJ2-7	TGCGCCAGCAGCCAAGATACTTCGGTACACGAGCAGTACTTC	CASSQDTSVHEQYF
.	14	TRBD1	TRBV20-1	TRBJ1-1	TGCAGTGCTAGGGCCAGGGGGCTGAACACTGAAGCTTTCTTT	CSARARGLNTEAFF
.	14	.	TRBV7-7	TRBJ2-2	TGTGCCAGCAGCTTAGCCAGAGAGTACGGGGAGCTGTTTTTT	CASSLAREYGELFF
.	13	.	TRBV20-1	TRBJ1-3	TGCAGTGCTTCGGACAGCTCTGGAAACACCATATATTTT	CSASDSSGNTIYF
.	12	.	TRBV20-1	TRBJ2-6	TGCAGTGCTCCCTCTGGGGCCAACGTCCTGACTTTC	CSAPSGANVLTF
.	17	.	TRBV15	TRBJ1-6	TGTGCCACCAGCAGAGATGGGACGACAGGACACAATTCACCCCTCCACTTT	CATSRDGTTGHNSPLHF
.	13	TRBD1	TRBV12-3/TRBV12-4	TRBJ1-6	TGTGCCAGCAGTTCAGGGGGCGAGTCACCCCTCCACTTT	CASSSGGESPLHF
.	13	.	TRBV2	TRBJ2-5	TGTGCCGCCTCCGGGACCTCGACGGAGACCCAGTACTTC	CAASGTSTETQYF
.	13	.	TRBV12-3/TRBV12-4	TRBJ2-7	TGTGCCAGCAGTTTATCAGGGTCGGGCGAGCAGTACTTC	CASSLSGSGEQYF
.	16	TRBD2	TRBV2	TRBJ2-2	TGTGCCAGCACTCTAGCGGGGGGACTCAACACCGGGGAGCTGTTTTTT	CASTLAGGLNTGELFF
.	13	.	TRBV2	TRBJ2-7	TGTGCCAGCAGTGAAAGCCTCTCCTACGAGCAGTACTTC	CASSESLSYEQYF
.	13	TRBD1	TRBV20-1	TRBJ2-7	TGCAGTGCACAGGGACAGGCCCCCTACGAGCAGTACTTC	CSAQGQAPYEQYF
.	17	TRBD2	TRBV27	TRBJ2-1	TGTGCCAGCAGTTGGCGGGGGGGCCCAAGCTCCTACAATGAGCAGTTCTTC	CASSWRGGPSSYNEQFF
.	14	.	TRBV29-1	TRBJ1-4	TGCAGCGTGACGGCAGGGCTAAGGGGCGAAAAACTGTTTTTT	CSVTAGLRGEKLFF
.	15	.	TRBV29-1	TRBJ2-7	TGCAGCGTACTTAGAGGGCTCGACGGGGCCTACGAGCAGTACTTC	CSVLRGLDGAYEQYF
.	15	.	TRBV3-1	TRBJ2-5	TGTGCCAGCAGCCAAGATGTGTTGGTATCGGAGACCCAGTACTTC	CASSQDVLVSETQYF
.	14	.	TRBV11-3	TRBJ2-7	TGTGCCAGCAGCGCGCCGGGACACCTCTACGAGCAGTACTTC	CASSAPGHLYEQYF
.	14	TRBD1	TRBV6-6	TRBJ1-2	TGTGCCAGCAGTCGCACGGACAGGGAATATGGCTACACCTTC	CASSRTDREYGYTF
.	13	TRBD1	TRBV6-5	TRBJ1-2	TGTGCCAGCAGTACGAGACAGGGGTATGGCTACACCTTC	CASSTRQGYGYTF
.	14	.	TRBV14	TRBJ1-3	TGTGCCAGCAGCCCTAGGATATCTCTAGACACCATATATTTT	CASSPRISLDTIYF
.	14	TRBD2	TRBV11-2	TRBJ2-1	TGTGCCAGCAGCCCCGGACTAGCGGGGGATGAGCAGTTCTTC	CASSPGLAGDEQFF
.	15	.	TRBV25-1	TRBJ1-4	TGTGCCAGCAGTGAATTGGGACCAACTAATGAAAAACTGTTTTTT	CASSELGPTNEKLFF
.	13	.	TRBV6-5	TRBJ2-1	TGTGCCAGCACCTCCGACGGGGGCTATGAGCAGTTCTTC	CASTSDGGYEQFF
.	15	TRBD2	TRBV5-1	TRBJ2-1	TGCGCCAGCACGTCGGGACTAGCGGGGGGTATTGAGCAGTTCTTC	CASTSGLAGGIEQFF
.	16	.	TRBV12-3/TRBV12-4	TRBJ2-2	TGTGCCAGCAGTTTAAGAACCACCTTTAACACCGGGGAGCTGTTTTTT	CASSLRTTFNTGELFF